This T cell receptor (beta chain) was identified in a study of blood T cells in healthy people across ages. Study outcomes and limitations: Roughly linearly, TCR beta diversity per million T cells fell as age increased. Conclusively comparing naive with antigen-experienced cells was impossible with unsorted PBMCs.

Remarks on this clonotype: Its antigen is undetermined.

Together with a sample-barcoded 5' primer, a J-beta primer mix was included in a second PCR lasting about 7 to 11 cycles. TCRdb reprocessed the 5' RACE reads via MiXCR and lists one record per CDR3 protein. Of 780,000 or so distinct CDR3 sequences in the sample, roughly 50% were seen once. Germline CDR1 reads SGHVS; CDR2 reads FNYEAQ. The CDR3 consists of 13 residues. V lost 5 bases and J lost 7, with 14 bases in between. Per-sample PBMC isolation yielded at least 7 million cells. The sequence came from a man aged 40-49 years in good health. The source material was blood. The chain combines TRBV7-6 with TRBJ1-1, with D perhaps matching TRBD1 (5 bases). Here the CDR3 reads CASSLDTGSEAFF. The CDR3 DNA reads as TGTGCCAGCAGCCTTGATACAGGTAGTGAAGCTTTCTTT. The entire variable domain, with the rest obtained from reference TRBV7-6 and TRBJ1-1, is as follows: GAGVSQSPRYKVTKRGQDVALRCDPISGHVSLYWYRQALGQGPEFLTYFNYEAQQDKSGLPNDRFSAERPEGSISTLTIQRTEQRDSAMYRCASSLDTGSEAFFGQGTRLTVV.